The clone carrying this TCR beta chain was observed at least ten times. Patients having uncontrolled infection, another autoimmune disease, pregnancy or lactation were not included. Fresh peripheral blood, 8 to 10 ml, was the source of the PBMCs. CDR3 size: 15 residues. Germline V gene data show CDR1 as MDHEN and CDR2 as SYDVKM. V shed 6 bases and J shed 2 bases, with 17 bases lying between them. Researchers amplified the TCR beta CDR3 regions from RNA transcripts. HTBI primers drove first-round RT-PCR of the TCR CDR3. TCRdb independently ran MiXCR on the multiplex PCR reads; one entry per CDR3 protein. The sample contains hundreds of thousands of distinct CDR3 sequences, 13% to 15% of which appear only once. This record belongs to a study of T cells in Graves' hyperthyroidism and ophthalmopathy.

Material for sequencing was blood. The chain uses TRBV28 and TRBJ2-7; TRBD2 is a possible D gene (5 bases). The receptor's source is a woman aged 55-69 years with Graves' ophthalmopathy. CDR3 in amino acids: CASSTPPSSPYEQYF. The CDR3 region has the DNA TGTGCCAGCAGCACTCCACCTAGCTCCCCCTACGAGCAGTACTTC.